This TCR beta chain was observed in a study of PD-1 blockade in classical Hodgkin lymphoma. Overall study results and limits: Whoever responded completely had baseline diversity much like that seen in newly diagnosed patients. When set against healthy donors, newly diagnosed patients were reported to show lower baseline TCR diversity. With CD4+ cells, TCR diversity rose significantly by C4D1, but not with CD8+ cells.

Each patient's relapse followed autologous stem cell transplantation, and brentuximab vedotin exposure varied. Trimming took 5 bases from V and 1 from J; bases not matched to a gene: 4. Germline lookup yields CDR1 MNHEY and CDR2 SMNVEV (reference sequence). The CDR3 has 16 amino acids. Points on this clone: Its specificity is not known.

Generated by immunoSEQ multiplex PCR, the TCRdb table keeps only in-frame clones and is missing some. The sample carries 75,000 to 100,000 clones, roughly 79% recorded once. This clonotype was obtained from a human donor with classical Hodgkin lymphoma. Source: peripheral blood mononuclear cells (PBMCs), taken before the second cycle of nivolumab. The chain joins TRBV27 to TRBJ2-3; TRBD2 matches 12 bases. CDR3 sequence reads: CASSPLAGGRTDTQYF. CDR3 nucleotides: TGTGCCAGCAGTCCCCTAGCGGGAGGGCGCACAGATACGCAGTATTTT.